This is a list of T cell receptor beta chains from one sample in a study of blood T cell repertoires in COVID-19. Profiled with immunoSEQ multiplex PCR; TCRdb holds only in-frame clones, not every one. The profile shows 250,000 to 300,000 clones, roughly 90% of them singletons. The sample taken for sequencing was PBMCs or T cells enriched from blood (not recorded which). The receptors were sampled from a woman aged 40 to 50 with acute COVID-19. The CDR3 runs from the conserved cysteine through the conserved F or W. D genes are given only for firm matches. Clone size is shown for a subset of rows, as once, few, many or a class of expanded clone.

d_call,j_call,v_call,clone_size,cdr3_aa,cdr3_nt
TRBD2,TRBJ2-1,TRBV29-1,-,CSVEPSGRAGNEQFF,TGCAGCGTTGAACCTAGCGGGAGGGCCGGAAATGAGCAGTTCTTC
TRBD2,TRBJ2-1,TRBV6-5,-,CASRSGGAGGNEQFF,TGTGCCAGCAGGAGCGGGGGGGCCGGGGGCAATGAGCAGTTCTTC
-,TRBJ1-5,TRBV28,-,CASRSERGGRDQPQHF,TGTGCCAGCAGATCCGAGAGGGGGGGCAGGGATCAGCCCCAGCATTTT
-,TRBJ1-2,TRBV6-5,-,CATSRDQIYGYTF,TGTGCCACTTCCCGGGATCAGATCTATGGCTACACCTTC
TRBD1,TRBJ1-2,TRBV9,-,CASSPRGPGGGTYGYTF,TGTGCCAGCAGCCCGAGGGGGCCGGGAGGGGGAACTTATGGCTACACCTTC
-,TRBJ1-2,TRBV25-1,-,CASSPPAGGYTF,TGTGCCAGCAGCCCCCCGGCGGGAGGCTACACCTTC
TRBD2,TRBJ2-2,TRBV7-7,-,CASSPVAGGLNTGELFF,TGTGCCAGCAGCCCCGTCGCGGGGGGGTTGAACACCGGGGAGCTGTTTTTT
TRBD1,TRBJ2-2,TRBV6-5,-,CASSTGAVGELFF,TGTGCCAGCAGTACAGGGGCGGTCGGGGAGCTGTTTTTT
TRBD1,TRBJ2-3,TRBV5-1,-,CASRLDRATDTQYF,TGCGCCAGCAGACTTGACAGGGCCACAGATACGCAGTATTTT
-,TRBJ2-7,TRBV4-2,-,CASSQGTVPSYEQYF,TGTGCCAGCAGCCAAGGGACAGTACCATCCTACGAGCAGTACTTC
-,TRBJ2-2,TRBV7-7,-,CASSLERGAGELFF,TGTGCCAGCAGCTTAGAACGCGGTGCCGGGGAGCTGTTTTTT
-,TRBJ1-2,TRBV9,-,CASSQPVAGAAYGYTF,TGTGCCAGCAGCCAACCCGTTGCAGGGGCGGCCTATGGCTACACCTTC
TRBD1,TRBJ2-1,TRBV5-4,once,CAIGQGARVNEQFF,TGTGCCATTGGGCAGGGGGCTAGGGTCAATGAGCAGTTCTTC
TRBD2,TRBJ2-1,TRBV5-6,-,CASSFPPFKAGGPYNEQFF,TGTGCCAGCAGCTTTCCCCCCTTTAAAGCGGGAGGACCGTACAATGAGCAGTTCTTC
-,TRBJ1-1,TRBV25-1,-,CASSVRGGAEAFF,TGTGCCAGCAGCGTTCGGGGAGGAGCTGAAGCTTTCTTT
TRBD2,TRBJ2-3,TRBV29-1,-,CSAGRTGGLTDTQYF,TGCAGCGCAGGACGGACGGGAGGACTCACAGATACGCAGTATTTT
TRBD2,TRBJ2-5,TRBV7-2,-,CASSFGLDQETQYF,TGTGCCAGCAGCTTCGGACTAGATCAAGAGACCCAGTACTTC